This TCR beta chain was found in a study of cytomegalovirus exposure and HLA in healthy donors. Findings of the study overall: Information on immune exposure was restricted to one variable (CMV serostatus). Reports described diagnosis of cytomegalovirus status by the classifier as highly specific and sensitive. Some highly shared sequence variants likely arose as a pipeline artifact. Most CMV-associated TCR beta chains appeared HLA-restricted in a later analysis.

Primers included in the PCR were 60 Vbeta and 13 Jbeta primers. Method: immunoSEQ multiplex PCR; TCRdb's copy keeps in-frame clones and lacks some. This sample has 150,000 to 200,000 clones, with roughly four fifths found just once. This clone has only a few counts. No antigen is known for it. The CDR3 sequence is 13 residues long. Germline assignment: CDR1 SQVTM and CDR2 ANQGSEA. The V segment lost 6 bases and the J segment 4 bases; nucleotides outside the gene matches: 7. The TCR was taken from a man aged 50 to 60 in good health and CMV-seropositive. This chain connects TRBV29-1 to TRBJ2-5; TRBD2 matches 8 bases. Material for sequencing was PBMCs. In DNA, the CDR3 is TGCAGCGTCCAACTCCTAGCGGGAGAGACCCAGTACTTC. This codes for CSVQLLAGETQYF.